The sequence of this TCR beta chain was determined in a study of breast tumors, draining lymph nodes, adjacent tissues. Study results and caveats: The data were judged consistent with most tumor T cells coming from lymph node and expanding in tumor.

Comment on this clonotype: Its specificity is not known.

This CDR3 comprises 12 residues. From germline, CDR1 is DFQATT and CDR2 SNEGSKA (reference sequence). TCRdb processed the multiplex PCR reads anew with MiXCR; each CDR3 protein has one entry. The sample contains tens of thousands of distinct CDR3 sequences, about 54% of which appear only once. The sequence was obtained from a female donor with breast cancer. Some clones in this sample may be carry-over from other donors' samples. The rearrangement uses TRBV20-1 and TRBJ2-7, with TRBD1 as a possible D gene (6 bases). The source material was breast tumor tissue. CDR3 sequence reads: CRSERDTYEQYF. As DNA, the CDR3 is TGCAGGAGTGAGAGGGACACCTACGAGCAGTACTTC.